This T cell receptor (beta chain) was identified during a study of blood T cell repertoires in COVID-19. In its sample, this clone was seen once. Sequencing was performed with immunoSEQ multiplex PCR; in TCRdb, only in-frame clones are kept and a portion is missing. The sample lists roughly 320,000 clones, over 80% occurring once. The CDR3 consists of 15 residues. From germline, CDR1 is DFQATT and CDR2 SNEGSKA (reference sequence). The V end was cut by 3 bases, the J end by 0 bases, with 15 bases between. The clonotype was recovered from a woman aged 45-65 years with COVID-19, enrolled during active disease. The V and J genes are TRBV20-1 and TRBJ2-7; D not resolved. The sequencing input was peripheral blood. In DNA, the CDR3 is TGCAGTGCTAGTGTGATGGTCACGAGCTCCTACGAGCAGTACTTC. Protein: CSASVMVTSSYEQYF.